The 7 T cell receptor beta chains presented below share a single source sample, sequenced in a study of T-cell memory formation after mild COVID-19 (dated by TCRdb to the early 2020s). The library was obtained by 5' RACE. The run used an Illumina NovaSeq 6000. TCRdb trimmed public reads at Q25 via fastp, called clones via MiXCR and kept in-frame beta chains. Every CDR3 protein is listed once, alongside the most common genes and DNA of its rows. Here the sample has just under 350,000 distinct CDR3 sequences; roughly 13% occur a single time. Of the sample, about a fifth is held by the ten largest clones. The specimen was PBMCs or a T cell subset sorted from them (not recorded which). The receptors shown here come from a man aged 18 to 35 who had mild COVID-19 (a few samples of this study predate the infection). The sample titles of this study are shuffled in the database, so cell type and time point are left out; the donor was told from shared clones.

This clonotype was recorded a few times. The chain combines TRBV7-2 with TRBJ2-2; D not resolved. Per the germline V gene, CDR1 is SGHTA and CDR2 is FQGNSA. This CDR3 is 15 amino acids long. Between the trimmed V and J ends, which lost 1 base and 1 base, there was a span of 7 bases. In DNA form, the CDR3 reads TGTGCCAGCAGCTTAGTTAAGGTGAACACCGGGGAGCTGTTTTTT. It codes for CASSLVKVNTGELFF.

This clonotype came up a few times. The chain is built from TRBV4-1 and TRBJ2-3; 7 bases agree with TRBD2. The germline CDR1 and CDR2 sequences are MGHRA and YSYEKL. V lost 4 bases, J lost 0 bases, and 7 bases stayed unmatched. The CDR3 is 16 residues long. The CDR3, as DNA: TGCGCCAGCAGCCTAGAGCCCGGGGGGAGCACAGATACGCAGTATTTT. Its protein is CASSLEPGGSTDTQYF.

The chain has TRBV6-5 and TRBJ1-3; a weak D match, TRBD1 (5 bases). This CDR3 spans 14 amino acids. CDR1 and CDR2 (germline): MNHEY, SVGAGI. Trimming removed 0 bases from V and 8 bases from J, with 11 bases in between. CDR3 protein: CASSYSAGPDTIYF. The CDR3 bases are TGTGCCAGCAGTTACTCGGCAGGGCCAGACACCATATATTTT.

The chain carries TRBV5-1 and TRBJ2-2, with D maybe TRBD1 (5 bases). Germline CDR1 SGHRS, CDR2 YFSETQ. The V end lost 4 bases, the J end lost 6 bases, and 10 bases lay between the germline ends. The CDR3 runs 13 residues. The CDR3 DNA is TGCGCCAGCAGCCGACAGTACGCCGGGGAGCTGTTTTTT. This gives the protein CASSRQYAGELFF.

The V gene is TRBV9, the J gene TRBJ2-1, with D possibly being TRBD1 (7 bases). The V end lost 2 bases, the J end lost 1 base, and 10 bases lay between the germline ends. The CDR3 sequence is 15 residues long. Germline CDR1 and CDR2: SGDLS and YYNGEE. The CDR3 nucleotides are TGTGCCAGCAGCGTCAGGGGGGAATCCTACAATGAGCAGTTCTTC. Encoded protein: CASSVRGESYNEQFF.

CDR3 amino acids: CASSLLRYNTQYF. The CDR3 region has the DNA TGTGCCAGCAGTTTACTGAGGTATAATACGCAGTATTTT. The chain links TRBV12-3 or TRBV12-4 to TRBJ2-3; D unclear. V shed 2 bases and J shed 7 bases, with 10 bases lying between them. This CDR3 spans 13 amino acids.

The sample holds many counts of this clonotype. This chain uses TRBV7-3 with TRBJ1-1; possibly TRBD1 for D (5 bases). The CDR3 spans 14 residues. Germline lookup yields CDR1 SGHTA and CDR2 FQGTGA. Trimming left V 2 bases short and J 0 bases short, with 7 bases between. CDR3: CASSLGGVNTEAFF. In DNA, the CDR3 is TGTGCCAGCAGCTTAGGAGGGGTGAACACTGAAGCTTTCTTT.